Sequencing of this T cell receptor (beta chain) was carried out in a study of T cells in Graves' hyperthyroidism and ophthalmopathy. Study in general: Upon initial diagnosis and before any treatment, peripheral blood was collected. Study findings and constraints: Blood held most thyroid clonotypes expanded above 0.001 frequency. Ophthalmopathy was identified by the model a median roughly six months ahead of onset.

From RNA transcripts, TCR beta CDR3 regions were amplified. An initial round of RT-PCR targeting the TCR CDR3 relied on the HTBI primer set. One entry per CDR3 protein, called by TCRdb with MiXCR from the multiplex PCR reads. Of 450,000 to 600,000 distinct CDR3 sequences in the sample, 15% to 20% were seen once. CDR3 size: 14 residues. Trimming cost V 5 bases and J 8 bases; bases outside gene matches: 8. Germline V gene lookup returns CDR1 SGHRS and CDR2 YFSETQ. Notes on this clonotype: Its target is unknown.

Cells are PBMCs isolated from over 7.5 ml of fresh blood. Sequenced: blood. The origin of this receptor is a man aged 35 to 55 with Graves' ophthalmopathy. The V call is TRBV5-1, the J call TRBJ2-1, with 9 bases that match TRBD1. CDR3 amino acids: CASSHDRGGDEQFF. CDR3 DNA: TGCGCCAGCAGTCATGACAGGGGGGGCGATGAGCAGTTCTTC. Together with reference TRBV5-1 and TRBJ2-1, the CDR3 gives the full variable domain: KAGVTQTPRYLIKTRGQQVTLSCSPISGHRSVSWYQQTPGQGLQFLFEYFSETQRNKGNFPGRFSGRQFSNSRSEMNVSTLELGDSALYLCASSHDRGGDEQFFGPGTRLTVL.